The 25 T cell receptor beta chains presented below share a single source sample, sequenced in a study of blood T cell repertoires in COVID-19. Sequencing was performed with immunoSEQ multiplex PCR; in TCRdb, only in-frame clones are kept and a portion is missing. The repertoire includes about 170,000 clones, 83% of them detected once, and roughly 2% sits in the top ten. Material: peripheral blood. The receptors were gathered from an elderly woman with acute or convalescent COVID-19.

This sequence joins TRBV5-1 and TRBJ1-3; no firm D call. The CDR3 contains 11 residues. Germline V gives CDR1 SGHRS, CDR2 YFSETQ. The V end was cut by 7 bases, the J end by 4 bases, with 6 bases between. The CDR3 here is CASAEGNTIYF. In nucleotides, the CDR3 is TGCGCCAGCGCCGAGGGAAACACCATATATTTT.

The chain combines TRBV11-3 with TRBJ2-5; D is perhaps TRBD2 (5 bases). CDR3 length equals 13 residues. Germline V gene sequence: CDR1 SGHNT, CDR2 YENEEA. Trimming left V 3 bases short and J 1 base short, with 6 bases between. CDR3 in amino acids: CASSLDFQETQYF. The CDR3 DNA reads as TGTGCCAGCAGCTTGGACTTCCAAGAGACCCAGTACTTC.

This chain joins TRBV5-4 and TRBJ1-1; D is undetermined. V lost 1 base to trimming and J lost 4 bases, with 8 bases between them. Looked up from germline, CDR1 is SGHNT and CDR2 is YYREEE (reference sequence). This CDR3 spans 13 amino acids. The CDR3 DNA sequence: TGTGCCAGCAGCTTGCCAGCGGGCACTGAAGCTTTCTTT. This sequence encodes CASSLPAGTEAFF.

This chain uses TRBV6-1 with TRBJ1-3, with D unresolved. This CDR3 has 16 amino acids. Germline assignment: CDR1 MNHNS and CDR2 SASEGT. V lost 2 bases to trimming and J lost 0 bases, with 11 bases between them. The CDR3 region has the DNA TGTGCCAGCAGTGAACCAATAGAACTCTCTGGAAACACCATATATTTT. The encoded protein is CASSEPIELSGNTIYF.

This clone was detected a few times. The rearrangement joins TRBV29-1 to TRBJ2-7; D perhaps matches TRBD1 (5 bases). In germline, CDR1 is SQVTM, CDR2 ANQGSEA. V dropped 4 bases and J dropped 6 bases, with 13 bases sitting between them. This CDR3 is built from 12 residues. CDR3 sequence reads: CSVVQGLGEQYF. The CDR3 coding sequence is TGCAGCGTTGTTCAGGGTCTAGGCGAGCAGTACTTC.

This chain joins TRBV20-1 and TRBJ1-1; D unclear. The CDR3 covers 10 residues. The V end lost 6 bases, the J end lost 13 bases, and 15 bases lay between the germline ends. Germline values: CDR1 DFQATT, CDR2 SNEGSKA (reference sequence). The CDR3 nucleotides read TGCAGTGCCCCTATCTTCCCCGTTTTCTTT. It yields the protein CSAPIFPVFF.

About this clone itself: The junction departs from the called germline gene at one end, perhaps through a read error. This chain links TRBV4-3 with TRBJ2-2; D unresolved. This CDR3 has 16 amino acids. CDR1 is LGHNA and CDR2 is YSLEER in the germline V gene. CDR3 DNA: TGCGCCAGCAGCCGTTGGCGGAAATCGAACGCCGGGGAGCTGTTTTTT. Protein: CASSRWRKSNAGELFF.

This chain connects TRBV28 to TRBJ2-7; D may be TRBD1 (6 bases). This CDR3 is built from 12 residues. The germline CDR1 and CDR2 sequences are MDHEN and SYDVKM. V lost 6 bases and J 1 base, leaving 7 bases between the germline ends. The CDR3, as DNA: TGTGCCAGCAGCAGGGGATCCTACGAGCAGTACTTC. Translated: CASSRGSYEQYF.

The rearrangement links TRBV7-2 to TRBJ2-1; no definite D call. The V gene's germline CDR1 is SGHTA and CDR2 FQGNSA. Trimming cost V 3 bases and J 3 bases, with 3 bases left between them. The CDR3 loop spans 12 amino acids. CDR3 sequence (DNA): TGTGCCAGCAGCTTCAGCTACAATGAGCAGTTCTTC. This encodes CASSFSYNEQFF. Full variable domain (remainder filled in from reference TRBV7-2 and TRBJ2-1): GAGVSQSPSNKVTEKGKDVELRCDPISGHTALYWYRQSLGQGLEFLIYFQGNSAPDKSGLPSDRFSAERTGGSVSTLTIQRTQQEDSAVYLCASSFSYNEQFFGPGTRLTVL.

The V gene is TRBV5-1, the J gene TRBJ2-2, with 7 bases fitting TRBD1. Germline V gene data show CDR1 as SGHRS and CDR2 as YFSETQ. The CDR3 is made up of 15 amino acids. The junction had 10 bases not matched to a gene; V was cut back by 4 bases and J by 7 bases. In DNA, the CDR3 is TGCGCCAGCAGCGGCTCGGGACAGTCATACGGGGAGCTGTTTTTT. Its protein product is CASSGSGQSYGELFF.

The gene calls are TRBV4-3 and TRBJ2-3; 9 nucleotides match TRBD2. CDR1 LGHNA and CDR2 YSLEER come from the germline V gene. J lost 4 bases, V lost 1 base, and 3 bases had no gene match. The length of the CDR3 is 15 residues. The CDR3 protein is CASSQASGDADTQYF. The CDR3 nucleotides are TGCGCCAGCAGCCAAGCTAGCGGGGATGCAGATACGCAGTATTTT.

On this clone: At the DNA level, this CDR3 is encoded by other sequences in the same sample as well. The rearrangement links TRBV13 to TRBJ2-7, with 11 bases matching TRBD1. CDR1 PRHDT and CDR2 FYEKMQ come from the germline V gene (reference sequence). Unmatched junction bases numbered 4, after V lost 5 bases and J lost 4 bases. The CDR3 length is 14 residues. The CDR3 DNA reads TGTGCCAGCAGCCCCCGGGACAGGGGGTACGAGCAGTACTTC. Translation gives CASSPRDRGYEQYF.

The DNA of the CDR3 is TGTGCCAGCAGTACAGGGAGGGATCAGCCCCAGCATTTT. Residues: CASSTGRDQPQHF. The chain couples TRBV6-5 to TRBJ1-5; TRBD1 might be the D (6 bases). Germline values: CDR1 MNHEY, CDR2 SVGAGI. Trimming removed 5 bases at V and 5 bases at J, with 10 bases between. The CDR3 consists of 13 residues.

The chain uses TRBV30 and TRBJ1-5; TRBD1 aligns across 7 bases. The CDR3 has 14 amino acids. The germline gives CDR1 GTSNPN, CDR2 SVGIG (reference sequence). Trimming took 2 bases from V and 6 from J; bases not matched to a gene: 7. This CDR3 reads CAWSSGGVGQPQHF. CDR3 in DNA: TGTGCCTGGAGTTCAGGGGGTGTGGGTCAGCCCCAGCATTTT.

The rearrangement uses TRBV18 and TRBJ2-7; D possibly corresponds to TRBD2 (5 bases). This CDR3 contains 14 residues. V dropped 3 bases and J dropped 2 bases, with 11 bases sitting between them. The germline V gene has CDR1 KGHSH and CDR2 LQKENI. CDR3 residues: CASSPRGSTYEQYF. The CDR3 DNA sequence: TGTGCCAGCTCACCGCGTGGGAGTACCTACGAGCAGTACTTC.

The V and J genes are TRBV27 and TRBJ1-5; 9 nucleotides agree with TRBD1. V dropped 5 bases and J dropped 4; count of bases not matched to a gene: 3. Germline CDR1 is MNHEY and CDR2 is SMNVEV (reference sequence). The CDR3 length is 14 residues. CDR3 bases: TGTGCCAGCAGTCCCGGGACAGGGAATCAGCCCCAGCATTTT. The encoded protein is CASSPGTGNQPQHF.

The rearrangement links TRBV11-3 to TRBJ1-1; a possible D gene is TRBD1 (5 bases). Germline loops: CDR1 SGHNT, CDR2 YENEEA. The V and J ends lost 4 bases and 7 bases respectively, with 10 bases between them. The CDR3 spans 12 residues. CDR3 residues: CASSSGQDEAFF. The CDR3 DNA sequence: TGTGCCAGCAGCTCAGGACAAGATGAAGCTTTCTTT.

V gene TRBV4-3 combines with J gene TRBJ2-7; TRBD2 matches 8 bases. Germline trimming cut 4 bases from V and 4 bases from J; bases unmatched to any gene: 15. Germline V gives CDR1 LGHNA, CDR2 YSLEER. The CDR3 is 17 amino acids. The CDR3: CASSPYLGSGRSYEQYF. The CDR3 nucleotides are TGCGCCAGCAGCCCCTACTTGGGGAGCGGGAGATCGTACGAGCAGTACTTC.

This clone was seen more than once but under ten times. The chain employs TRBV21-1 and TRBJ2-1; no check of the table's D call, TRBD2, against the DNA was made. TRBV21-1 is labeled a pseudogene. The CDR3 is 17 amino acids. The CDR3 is CASSIGGPGQTYNEQFF. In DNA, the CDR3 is TGTGCCAGCAGCATCGGGGGGCCGGGCCAGACCTACAATGAGCAGTTCTTC.

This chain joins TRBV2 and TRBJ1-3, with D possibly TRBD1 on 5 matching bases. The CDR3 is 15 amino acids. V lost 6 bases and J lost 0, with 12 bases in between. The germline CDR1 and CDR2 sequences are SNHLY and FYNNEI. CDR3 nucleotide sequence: TGTGCCAGCAGCCCGGACAAGTTCTCTGGAAACACCATATATTTT. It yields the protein CASSPDKFSGNTIYF.

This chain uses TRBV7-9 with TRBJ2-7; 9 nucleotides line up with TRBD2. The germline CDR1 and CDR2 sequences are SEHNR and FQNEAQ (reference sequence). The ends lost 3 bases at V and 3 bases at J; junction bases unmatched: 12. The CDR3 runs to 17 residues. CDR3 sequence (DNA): TGTGCCAGCAGCTTTGGTCTAGCGGGGTTGGTGGGCTACGAGCAGTACTTC. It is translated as CASSFGLAGLVGYEQYF.

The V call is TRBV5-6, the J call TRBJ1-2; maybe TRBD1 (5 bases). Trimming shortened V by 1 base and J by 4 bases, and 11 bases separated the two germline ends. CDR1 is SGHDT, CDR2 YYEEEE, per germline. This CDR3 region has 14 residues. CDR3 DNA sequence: TGTGCCAGCAGCTTGAAGGGGCAGGGCTATGGCTACACCTTC. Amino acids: CASSLKGQGYGYTF.

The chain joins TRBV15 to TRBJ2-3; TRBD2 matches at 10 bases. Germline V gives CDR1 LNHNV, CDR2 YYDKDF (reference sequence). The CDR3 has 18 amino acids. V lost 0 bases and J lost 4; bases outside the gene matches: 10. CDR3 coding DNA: TGTGCCACCAGCAGAGATCTAGCGGGAGTTCTCACGGCAGATACGCAGTATTTT. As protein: CATSRDLAGVLTADTQYF. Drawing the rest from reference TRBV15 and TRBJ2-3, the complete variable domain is DAMVIQNPRYQVTQFGKPVTLSCSQTLNHNVMYWYQQKSSQAPKLLFHYYDKDFNNEADTPDNFQSRRPNTSFCFLDIRSPGLGDTAMYLCATSRDLAGVLTADTQYFGPGTRLTVL.

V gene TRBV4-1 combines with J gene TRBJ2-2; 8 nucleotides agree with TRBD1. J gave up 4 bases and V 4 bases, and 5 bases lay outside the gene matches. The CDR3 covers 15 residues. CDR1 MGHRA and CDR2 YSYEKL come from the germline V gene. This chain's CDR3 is CASSRGQGGTGELFF. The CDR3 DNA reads TGCGCCAGCAGCCGAGGACAGGGAGGCACCGGGGAGCTGTTTTTT.

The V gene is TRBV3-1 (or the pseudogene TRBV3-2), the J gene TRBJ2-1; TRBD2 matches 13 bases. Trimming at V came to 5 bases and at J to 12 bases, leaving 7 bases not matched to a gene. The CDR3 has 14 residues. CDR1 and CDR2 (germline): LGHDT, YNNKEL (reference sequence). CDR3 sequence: CASSELAGGRVQFF. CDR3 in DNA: TGTGCCAGCAGCGAACTAGCGGGGGGGCGCGTGCAGTTCTTC.